Here is one T cell receptor beta chain with its context. Its antigen is unknown. Germline trimming cut 4 bases from V and 9 bases from J; bases unmatched to any gene: 6. There are 15 residues in the CDR3. Per germline, CDR1 LNHDA and CDR2 SQIVND (reference sequence). The diagnostic basis comprised clinical symptoms, serum thyroxine and TRAb, thyroid ultrasound and orbital computed tomography. Template material for amplifying TCR beta CDR3 regions consisted of RNA transcripts. RT-PCR in the first round (using the HTBI primer set) targeted the TCR CDR3. TCRdb passed the multiplex PCR reads through MiXCR, listing each CDR3 protein once. The table lists 400,000 or so distinct CDR3 sequences, over 11% of them singletons. The data stem from a study of T cells in Graves' hyperthyroidism and ophthalmopathy. Study-wide context: Sampling of peripheral blood happened at initial diagnosis, prior to any treatment. Study findings and constraints: Progression to ophthalmopathy was predicted a median of roughly 6.5 months early.

The chain employs TRBV19 and TRBJ2-4; TRBD2 matches 13 bases. Sequenced material: blood. The sequence derives from a man between 50 and 59 years old with Graves' ophthalmopathy. The CDR3 nucleotides read TGTGCCAGTAGTAACGGACTAGCGGGAGTACTCATTCAGTACTTC. Protein sequence: CASSNGLAGVLIQYF.